This T cell receptor beta chain was profiled in a study of Graves' ophthalmopathy and Graves' hyperthyroidism listed by TCRdb under 2018. A note on the overall study: Hyperthyroidism was defined as stable when no progression to ophthalmopathy occurred within 18 months of follow-up. To tell Graves' ophthalmopathy apart from Graves' hyperthyroidism, and to predict which patients would progress to ophthalmopathy, the study relied on TCR beta repertoire signatures. In total, 135 blood samples were TCR-sequenced: 43 ophthalmopathy, roughly 80 hyperthyroidism and approximately 17 hyperthyroidism-to-ophthalmopathy patients. To explore V-J signatures distinguishing ophthalmopathy from hyperthyroidism, a discovery set of about a hundred patients (around 44 ophthalmopathy, over 55 stable hyperthyroidism) was enrolled. An independent validation cohort was composed of some 18 hyperthyroidism patients and 15 to 17 patients who later progressed from hyperthyroidism to ophthalmopathy. In roughly six hyperthyroidism patients, the T-cell repertoires found in thyroid tissue were compared with those found in blood. Following sampling, methimazole starting at 30 mg daily was administered to hyperthyroidism patients, and high-dose intravenous methylprednisolone was administered to ophthalmopathy patients. What the research found in general, with its limitations: No statistical method was used to predetermine the sample size, and group allocation was not hidden from the investigators. The 13-signature model separated ophthalmopathy from stable hyperthyroidism with approximately 88% sensitivity and approximately 83% specificity in cross-validation, and 80%/75% in the test set. In validation, the model predicted ophthalmopathy progression with more than 55% sensitivity and 72% to 80% specificity; roughly 12 predicted patients were CT-confirmed with GO in a median of 6.5 months. Most expanded thyroid clonotypes with a frequency above 0.001 also appeared in blood, which suggests that blood repertoires may reflect the immune response in the thyroid.

The hyperthyroidism patients were 18 to 65 years old and newly diagnosed, with a disease duration of less than 2 months. Patients with other autoimmune diseases, uncontrolled infections, pregnancy or lactation were excluded from the study. Diagnosis was based on clinical symptoms, serum thyroxine, TRAb, thyroid ultrasound and orbital computed tomography. Total RNA was extracted with Trizol reagent and quality-checked on an Agilent 2100 Bioanalyzer. Comment on this clonotype: Its target antigen remains unknown. Per-base quality was not reported, and no clone a single base away is much larger than it.

At the junction V is shortened by 3 bases and J by 6 bases, with 12 bases in between. CDR3 length: 13 amino acids, cysteine to phenylalanine. Only the CDR3 DNA stays, 39 bases, in frame from base 1. The germline V gene specifies SQVTM as CDR1 and ANQGSEA as CDR2. For repertoire sequencing, TCR beta CDR3 regions were amplified from RNA transcripts. The first round of RT-PCR was done with HTBI primers and the Qiagen OneStep RT-PCR kit, and was followed by a second round of multiplex PCR, then size selection and purification. The libraries underwent paired-end sequencing with 100 bp reads on an Illumina HiSeq2000. Processing in the source paper ran as follows. SOAPnuke was used to process the reads, removing any read that contained adapters or uncalled bases, had a mean Phred below 15, or lacked an exact match to the constant primer or identifier. COPE v1.2.5 was used to merge the high-quality paired reads. Unique nucleotide sequences were defined as clonotypes and aligned to IMGT TRB V, D and J references using MiTCR v1.1. Analysis was restricted to V-J combinations with a frequency above 0.0001, which covered 99% to 99.2% of repertoires. For each V-J combination, a TCR clonal expansion and chaos score was defined as F50 clonal expansion divided by the chaos observed in the TCRdist matrix. Welch's t-statistics and random forest were used to narrow the features down to approximately twelve V-J combinations, which were then fed into a naive Bayes classifier. The Morisita-Horn index was used to measure how similar the thyroid and blood repertoires were. TCRdb redid the processing of the public reads, applying fastp at Q25 and MiXCR, and retained in-frame beta chains. All rows with the same CDR3 protein become a single entry with the most common DNA and genes. It is TCRdb's table, rather than the study itself, that gives the V and J calls and clone size. This sample is represented by 500,000 to 600,000 distinct CDR3 sequences; less than 40% of them were singletons. The ten largest clones capture less than 4.5% of the sample.

The sequenced material came from peripheral blood or thyroid tissue (not recorded which). The chain employs TRBV29-1 and TRBJ2-1; the D gene identity is not certain. The sequence derives from an adult man with Graves' hyperthyroidism. The CDR3 has the sequence CSVDIGRTNEQFF. The DNA sequence is as follows: TGCAGCGTTGATATCGGCAGAACCAATGAGCAGTTCTTC.